This TCR beta chain was recorded in a study of cytomegalovirus exposure and HLA in healthy donors. Overall study context: Among about 380 genotyped donors, about 83% fell in the Caucasian-associated ancestry cluster.

Concerning this clone: Its antigen is as yet unknown.

All donors participated as healthy donors of bone marrow. Both 60 Vbeta primers and 13 Jbeta primers went into the PCR. The assay was immunoSEQ multiplex PCR, and TCRdb's table has in-frame clones only and misses some. The sample includes over 95,000 clones, roughly 80% of them seen just once. The study, taken as a whole, reports: By a later analysis, the bulk of CMV-associated TCR beta chains appeared HLA-restricted. Equally common other TCR beta chains were less clonally expanded than HLA-associated ones, a later analysis found.

Per the germline V gene, CDR1 is SGHNT and CDR2 is YYREEE (reference sequence). Trimming stripped 0 bases from V and 2 bases from J, with 8 bases between. CDR3 size: 15 residues. The sequence was obtained from a female donor in good health and CMV-seronegative. This chain joins TRBV5-4 and TRBJ1-4, with D maybe TRBD1 (5 bases). Sequencing was performed on PBMCs. The CDR3 DNA follows: TGTGCCAGCAGCTTGGGAGGGACTACTAATGAAAAACTGTTTTTT. Its translation: CASSLGGTTNEKLFF.